The present T cell receptor beta chain was sequenced within a study of blood T cell repertoires in COVID-19. Study as a whole: T cells, B-cell-depleted T cells, or PBMCs provided the cDNA or gDNA that served as material.

Per the original methods: Scientists estimated how many nucleated cells there were by amplifying reference gene primers. Sequencing used immunoSEQ multiplex PCR; TCRdb keeps in-frame clones, though not all of them. V, J and clone size are taken as reported in that table, and D and trimming were inferred from the DNA itself. The sample contains around 320,000 clones, roughly nine tenths of which appear only once. This CDR3 contains 14 residues. Germline V gene lookup returns CDR1 KGHDR and CDR2 SFDVKD. The V segment lost 3 bases and the J segment 6 bases; nucleotides outside the gene matches: 4. Participant age was roughly 18 to 95 years, and participants resided in 24 US areas.

The clonotype comes from a woman aged 25 to 39 who had been exposed to COVID-19. The sequenced sample was PBMCs or T cells enriched from blood (not recorded which). The V gene is TRBV24-1, the J gene TRBJ1-2; 9 positions agree with TRBD1. CDR3 DNA: TGTGCCACCAGTGATGGGACAGGGAAGGATGGCTACACCTTC. Amino acid sequence: CATSDGTGKDGYTF.